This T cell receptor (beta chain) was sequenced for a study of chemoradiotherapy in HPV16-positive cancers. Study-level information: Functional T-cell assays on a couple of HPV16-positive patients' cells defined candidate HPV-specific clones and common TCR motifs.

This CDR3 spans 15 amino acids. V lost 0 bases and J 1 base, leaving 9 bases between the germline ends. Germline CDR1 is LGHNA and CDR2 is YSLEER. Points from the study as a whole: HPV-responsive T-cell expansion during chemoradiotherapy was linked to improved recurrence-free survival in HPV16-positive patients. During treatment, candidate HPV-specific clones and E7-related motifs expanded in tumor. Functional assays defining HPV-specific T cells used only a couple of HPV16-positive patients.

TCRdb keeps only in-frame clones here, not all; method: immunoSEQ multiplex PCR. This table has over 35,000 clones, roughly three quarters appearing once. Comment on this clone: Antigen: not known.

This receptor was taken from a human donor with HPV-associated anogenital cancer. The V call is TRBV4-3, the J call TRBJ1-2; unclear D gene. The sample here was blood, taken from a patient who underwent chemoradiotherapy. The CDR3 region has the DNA TGCGCCAGCAGCCAAGATTTCCCGAGTAACTATGGCTACACCTTC. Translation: CASSQDFPSNYGYTF.